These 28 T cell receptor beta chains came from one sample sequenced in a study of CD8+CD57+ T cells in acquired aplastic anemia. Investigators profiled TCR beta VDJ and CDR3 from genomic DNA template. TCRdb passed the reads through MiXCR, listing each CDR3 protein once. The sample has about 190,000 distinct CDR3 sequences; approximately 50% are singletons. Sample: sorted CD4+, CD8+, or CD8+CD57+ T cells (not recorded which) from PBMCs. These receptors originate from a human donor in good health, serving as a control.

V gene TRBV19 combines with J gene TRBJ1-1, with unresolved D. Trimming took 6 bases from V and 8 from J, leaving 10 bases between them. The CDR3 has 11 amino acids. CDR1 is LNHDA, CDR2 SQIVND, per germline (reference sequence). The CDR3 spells CASSLGPEAFF. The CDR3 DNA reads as TGTGCCAGTAGCCTAGGGCCCGAAGCTTTCTTT.

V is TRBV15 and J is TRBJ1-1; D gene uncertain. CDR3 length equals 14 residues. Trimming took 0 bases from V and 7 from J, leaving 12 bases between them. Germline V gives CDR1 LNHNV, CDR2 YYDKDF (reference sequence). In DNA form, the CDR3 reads TGTGCCACCAGCAGAGACTGGACGGCCGGTGAAGCTTTCTTT. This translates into CATSRDWTAGEAFF.

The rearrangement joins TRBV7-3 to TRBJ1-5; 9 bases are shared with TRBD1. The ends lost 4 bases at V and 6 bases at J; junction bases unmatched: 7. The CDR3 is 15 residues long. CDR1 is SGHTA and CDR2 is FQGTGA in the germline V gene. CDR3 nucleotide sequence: TGTGCCAGCAGCTCCCCGGGGACAGGGCGTCAGCCCCAGCATTTT. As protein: CASSSPGTGRQPQHF.

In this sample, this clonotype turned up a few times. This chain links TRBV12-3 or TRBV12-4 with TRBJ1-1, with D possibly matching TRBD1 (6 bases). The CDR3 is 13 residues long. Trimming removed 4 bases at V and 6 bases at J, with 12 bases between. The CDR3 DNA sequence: TGTGCCAGCAGTTACAGGGAGGGGGCTGAAGCTTTCTTT. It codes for CASSYREGAEAFF.

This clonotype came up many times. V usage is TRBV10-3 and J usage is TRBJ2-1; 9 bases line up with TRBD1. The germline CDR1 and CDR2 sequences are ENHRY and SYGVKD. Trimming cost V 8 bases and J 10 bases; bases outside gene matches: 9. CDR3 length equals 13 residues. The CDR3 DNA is TGTGCCATCCGGGACAGGGATAAGCAGGAGCAGTTCTTC. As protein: CAIRDRDKQEQFF.

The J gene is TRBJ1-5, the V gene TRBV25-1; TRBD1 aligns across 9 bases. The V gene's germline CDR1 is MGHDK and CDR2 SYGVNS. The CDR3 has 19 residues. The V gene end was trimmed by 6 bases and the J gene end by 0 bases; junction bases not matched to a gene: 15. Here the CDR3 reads CASSDTGGRGGYSNQPQHF. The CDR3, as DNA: TGTGCCAGCAGCGATACAGGGGGCAGGGGAGGTTATAGCAATCAGCCCCAGCATTTT.

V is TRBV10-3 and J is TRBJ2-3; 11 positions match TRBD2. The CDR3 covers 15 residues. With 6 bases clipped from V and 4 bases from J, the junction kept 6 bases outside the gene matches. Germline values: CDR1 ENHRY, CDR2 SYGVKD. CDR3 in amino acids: CAIRVTSGGSDTQYF. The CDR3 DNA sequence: TGTGCCATCAGGGTAACTAGCGGGGGATCAGATACGCAGTATTTT.

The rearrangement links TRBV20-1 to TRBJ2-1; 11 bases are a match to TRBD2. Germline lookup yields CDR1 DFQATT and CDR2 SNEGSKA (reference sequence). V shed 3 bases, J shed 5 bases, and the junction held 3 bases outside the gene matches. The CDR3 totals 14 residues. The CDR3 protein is CSARGLAENNEQFF. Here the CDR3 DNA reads TGCAGTGCTAGGGGACTAGCGGAGAACAATGAGCAGTTCTTC.

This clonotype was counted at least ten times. This CDR3 is CATSRVNQPQHF. The CDR3 region has the DNA TGTGCCACCAGCAGAGTCAATCAGCCCCAGCATTTT. The rearrangement uses TRBV15 and TRBJ1-5; D not certain. The CDR3 is 12 residues long. Trimming removed 1 base from V and 3 bases from J, with 1 base in between. Germline loops: CDR1 LNHNV, CDR2 YYDKDF (reference sequence). Full variable domain (remainder filled in from reference TRBV15 and TRBJ1-5): DAMVIQNPRYQVTQFGKPVTLSCSQTLNHNVMYWYQQKSSQAPKLLFHYYDKDFNNEADTPDNFQSRRPNTSFCFLDIRSPGLGDTAMYLCATSRVNQPQHFGDGTRLSIL.

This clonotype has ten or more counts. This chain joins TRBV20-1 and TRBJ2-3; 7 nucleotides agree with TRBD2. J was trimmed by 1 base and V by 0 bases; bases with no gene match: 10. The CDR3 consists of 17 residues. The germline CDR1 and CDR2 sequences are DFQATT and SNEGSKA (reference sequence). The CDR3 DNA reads TGCAGTGCTAGAGAACCTAGCGGAGTCCGTGGCACAGATACGCAGTATTTT. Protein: CSAREPSGVRGTDTQYF.

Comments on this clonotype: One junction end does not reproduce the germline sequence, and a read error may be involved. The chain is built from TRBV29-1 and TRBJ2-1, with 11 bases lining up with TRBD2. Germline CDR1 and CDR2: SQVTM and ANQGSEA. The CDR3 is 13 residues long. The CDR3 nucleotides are TGCAGCGTTGAGACTAGCGGGGATAATGAGCGGTTCTTC. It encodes CSVETSGDNERFF.

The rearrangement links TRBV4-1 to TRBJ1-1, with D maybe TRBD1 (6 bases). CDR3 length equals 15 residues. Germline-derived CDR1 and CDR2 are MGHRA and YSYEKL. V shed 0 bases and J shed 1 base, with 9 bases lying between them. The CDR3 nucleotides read TGCGCCAGCAGCCAAGATCAGGGGAAGAACACTGAAGCTTTCTTT. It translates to CASSQDQGKNTEAFF.

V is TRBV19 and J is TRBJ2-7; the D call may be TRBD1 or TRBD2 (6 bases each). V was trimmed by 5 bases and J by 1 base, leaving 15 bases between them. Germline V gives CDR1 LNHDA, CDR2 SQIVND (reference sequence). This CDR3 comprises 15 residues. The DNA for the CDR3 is TGTGCCAGTAGTGTACGGCGGGACAAGTCCTACGAGCAGTACTTC. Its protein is CASSVRRDKSYEQYF.

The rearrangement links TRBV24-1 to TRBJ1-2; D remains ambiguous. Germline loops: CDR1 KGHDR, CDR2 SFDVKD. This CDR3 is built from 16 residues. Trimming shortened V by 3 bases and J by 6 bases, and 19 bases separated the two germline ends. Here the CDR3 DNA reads TGTGCCACCAGTGATCCAGCCGCTACAGATGAGGATGGCTACACCTTC. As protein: CATSDPAATDEDGYTF.

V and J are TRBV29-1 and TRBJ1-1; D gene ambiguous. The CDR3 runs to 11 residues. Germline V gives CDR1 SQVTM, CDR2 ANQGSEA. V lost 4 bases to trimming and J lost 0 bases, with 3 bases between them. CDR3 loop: CSVGMNTEAFF. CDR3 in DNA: TGCAGCGTTGGGATGAACACTGAAGCTTTCTTT.

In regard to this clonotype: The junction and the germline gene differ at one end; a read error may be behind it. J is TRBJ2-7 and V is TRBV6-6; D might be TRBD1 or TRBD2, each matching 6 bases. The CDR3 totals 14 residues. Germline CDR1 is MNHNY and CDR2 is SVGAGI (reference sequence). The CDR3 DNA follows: TGCGCCAGCAGTTGGACAGATGCGGAGGGCGAGCAGTACTTC. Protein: CASSWTDAEGEQYF.

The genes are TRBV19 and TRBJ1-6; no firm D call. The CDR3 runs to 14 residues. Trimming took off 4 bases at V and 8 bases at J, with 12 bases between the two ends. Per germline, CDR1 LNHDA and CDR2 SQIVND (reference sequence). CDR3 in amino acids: CASSTRGGDSPLHF. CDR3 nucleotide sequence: TGTGCCAGTAGTACCCGGGGTGGTGATTCACCCCTCCACTTT.

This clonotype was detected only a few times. The CDR3 sequence: CASSEWTTSTDTQYF. Written as DNA, the CDR3 is TGTGCCAGCAGTGAATGGACTACTAGCACAGATACGCAGTATTTT. This chain uses TRBV2 with TRBJ2-3, with D possibly TRBD2 on 6 matching bases. Germline V gene sequence: CDR1 SNHLY, CDR2 FYNNEI. The V end was cut by 2 bases, the J end by 0 bases, with 9 bases between. The CDR3 extends over 15 amino acids.

CDR3 amino acids: CAISETLAEKLFF. In DNA form, the CDR3 reads TGTGCCATCAGTGAGACCTTGGCTGAAAAACTGTTTTTT. V usage is TRBV10-3 and J usage is TRBJ1-4; D gene uncertain. V lost 2 bases and J 7 bases, leaving 8 bases between the germline ends. Germline-derived CDR1 and CDR2 are ENHRY and SYGVKD. This CDR3 has 13 residues.

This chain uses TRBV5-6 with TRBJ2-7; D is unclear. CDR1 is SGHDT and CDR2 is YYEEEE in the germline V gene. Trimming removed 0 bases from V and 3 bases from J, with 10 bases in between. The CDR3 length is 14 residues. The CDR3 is CASSLVRLSYEQYF. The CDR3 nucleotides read TGTGCCAGCAGCTTGGTGCGACTTAGCTACGAGCAGTACTTC.

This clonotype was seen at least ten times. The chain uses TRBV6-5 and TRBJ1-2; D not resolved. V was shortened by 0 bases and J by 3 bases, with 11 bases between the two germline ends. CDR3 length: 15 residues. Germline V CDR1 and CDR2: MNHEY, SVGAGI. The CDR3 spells CASSYSISGHYGYTF. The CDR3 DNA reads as TGTGCCAGCAGTTACTCGATTTCAGGACACTATGGCTACACCTTC.

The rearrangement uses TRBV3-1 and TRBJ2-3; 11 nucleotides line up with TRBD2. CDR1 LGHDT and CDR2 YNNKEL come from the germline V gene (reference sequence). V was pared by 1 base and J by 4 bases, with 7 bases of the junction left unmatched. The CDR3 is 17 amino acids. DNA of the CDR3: TGTGCCAGCAGCCAAGGGAGGGCTAGCGGGGGGTCAGATACGCAGTATTTT. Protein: CASSQGRASGGSDTQYF.

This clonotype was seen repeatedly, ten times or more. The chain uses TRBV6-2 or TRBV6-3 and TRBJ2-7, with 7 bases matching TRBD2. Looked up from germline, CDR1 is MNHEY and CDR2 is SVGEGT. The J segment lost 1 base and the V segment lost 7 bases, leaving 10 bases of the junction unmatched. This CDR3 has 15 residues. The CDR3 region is CASNQATGGSYEQYF. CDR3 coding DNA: TGTGCCAGCAACCAGGCAACCGGGGGGTCCTACGAGCAGTACTTC.

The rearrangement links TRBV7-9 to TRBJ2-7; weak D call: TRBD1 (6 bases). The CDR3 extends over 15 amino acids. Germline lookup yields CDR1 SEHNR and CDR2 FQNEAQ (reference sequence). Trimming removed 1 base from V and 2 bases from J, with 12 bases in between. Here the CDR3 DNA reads TGTGCCAGCAGCTTAGGGGGGCTAATGACCTACGAGCAGTACTTC. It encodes CASSLGGLMTYEQYF.

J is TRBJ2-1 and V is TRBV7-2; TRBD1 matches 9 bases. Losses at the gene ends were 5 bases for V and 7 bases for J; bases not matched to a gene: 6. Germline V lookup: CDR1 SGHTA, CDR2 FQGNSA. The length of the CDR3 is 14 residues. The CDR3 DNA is TGTGCCAGCAGCCTCGAACAGGGGGCAAATGAGCAGTTCTTC. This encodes CASSLEQGANEQFF.

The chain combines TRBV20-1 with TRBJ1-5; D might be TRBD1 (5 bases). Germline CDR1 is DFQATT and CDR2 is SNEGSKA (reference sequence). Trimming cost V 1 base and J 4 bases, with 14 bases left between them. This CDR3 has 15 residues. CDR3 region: CSARVPGDPNQPQHF. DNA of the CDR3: TGCAGTGCTAGAGTACCCGGGGACCCAAATCAGCCCCAGCATTTT.

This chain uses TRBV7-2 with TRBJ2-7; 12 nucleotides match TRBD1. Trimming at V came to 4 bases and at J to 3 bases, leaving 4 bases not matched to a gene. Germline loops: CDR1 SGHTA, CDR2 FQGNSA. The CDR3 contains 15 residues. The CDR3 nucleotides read TGTGCCAGCAGCTCCGGGACAGGGGGCTTCTACGAGCAGTACTTC. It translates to CASSSGTGGFYEQYF.

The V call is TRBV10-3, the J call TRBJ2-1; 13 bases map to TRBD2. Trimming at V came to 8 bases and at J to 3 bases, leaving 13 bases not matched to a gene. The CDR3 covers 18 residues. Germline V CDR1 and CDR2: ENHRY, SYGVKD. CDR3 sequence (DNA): TGTGCCATCGCTGGAACTAGCGGGGGGGCGGGGTACTACAATGAGCAGTTCTTC. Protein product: CAIAGTSGGAGYYNEQFF.